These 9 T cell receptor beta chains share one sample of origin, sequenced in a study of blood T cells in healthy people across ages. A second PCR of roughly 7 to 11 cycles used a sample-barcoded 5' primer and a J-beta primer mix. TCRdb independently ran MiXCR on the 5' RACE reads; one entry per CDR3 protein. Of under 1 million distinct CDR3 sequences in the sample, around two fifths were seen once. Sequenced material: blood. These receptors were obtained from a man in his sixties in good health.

CDR3 sequence (DNA): TGTGCCTGGAGGGTAGCGGGGAGCTACGAGCAGTACTTC. Its protein is CAWRVAGSYEQYF. The rearrangement links TRBV30 to TRBJ2-7; 8 nucleotides line up with TRBD2. Per the germline V gene, CDR1 is GTSNPN and CDR2 is SVGIG (reference sequence). With V trimmed by 3 bases and J by 3 bases, 4 bases remained unmatched. The CDR3 length is 13 residues. Full variable domain (rest looked up from reference TRBV30 and TRBJ2-7): SQTIHQWPATLVQPVGSPLSLECTVEGTSNPNLYWYRQAAGRGLQLLFYSVGIGQISSEVPQNLSASRPQDRQFILSSKKLLLSDSGFYLCAWRVAGSYEQYFGPGTRLTVT.

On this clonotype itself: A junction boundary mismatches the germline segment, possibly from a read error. DNA for the CDR3: TGTGCCGGCAGCTTTCAGGGAAATTCACCCCTCCACTTT. Residues: CAGSFQGNSPLHF. V and J are TRBV7-2 and TRBJ1-6; D perhaps matches TRBD1 (5 bases). Germline V gives CDR1 SGHTA, CDR2 FQGNSA. The CDR3 is 13 amino acids.

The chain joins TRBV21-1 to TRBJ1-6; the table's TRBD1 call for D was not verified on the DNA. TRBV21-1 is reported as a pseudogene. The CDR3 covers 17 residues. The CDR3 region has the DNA TGTGCCAACCCGGGGGCAGGGGGGGATAAGTGCCTCTTCCCCCCCCACTTT. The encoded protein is CANPGAGGDKCLFPPHF.

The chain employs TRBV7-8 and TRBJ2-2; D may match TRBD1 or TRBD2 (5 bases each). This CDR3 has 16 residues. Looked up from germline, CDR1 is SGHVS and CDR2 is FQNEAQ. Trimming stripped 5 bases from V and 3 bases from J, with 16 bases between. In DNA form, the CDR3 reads TGTGCCAGCAGCGCCCCGGCCGGGGCGTACACCGGGGAGCTGTTTTTT. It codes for CASSAPAGAYTGELFF.

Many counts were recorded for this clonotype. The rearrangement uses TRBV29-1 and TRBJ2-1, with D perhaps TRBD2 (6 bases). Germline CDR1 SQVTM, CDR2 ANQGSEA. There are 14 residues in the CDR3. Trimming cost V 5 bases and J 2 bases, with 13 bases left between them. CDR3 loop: CSVRRDWTYNEQFF. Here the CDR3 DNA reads TGCAGCGTTCGCCGGGACTGGACCTACAATGAGCAGTTCTTC.

CDR3 amino acids: CASAIRLGETQYF. CDR3 DNA sequence: TGTGCTAGTGCCATCAGGCTGGGGGAGACCCAGTACTTC. The chain combines TRBV12-5 with TRBJ2-5, with D unresolved. The CDR3 runs 13 residues. V shed 7 bases and J shed 5 bases, with 14 bases lying between them. Germline assignment: CDR1 LGHNT and CDR2 FRNRAP.

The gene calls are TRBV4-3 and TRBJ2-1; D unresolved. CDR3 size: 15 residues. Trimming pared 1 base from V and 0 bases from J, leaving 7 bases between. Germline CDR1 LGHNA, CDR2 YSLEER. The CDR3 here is CASSQGRSSYNEQFF. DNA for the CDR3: TGCGCCAGCAGCCAAGGTCGGAGCTCCTACAATGAGCAGTTCTTC.

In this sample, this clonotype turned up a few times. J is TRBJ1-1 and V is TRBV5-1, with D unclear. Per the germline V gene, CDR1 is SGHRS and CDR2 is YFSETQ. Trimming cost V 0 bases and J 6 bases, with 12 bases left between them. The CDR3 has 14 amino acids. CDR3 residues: CASSLVAGAPEAFF. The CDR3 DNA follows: TGCGCCAGCAGCTTGGTGGCAGGAGCACCTGAAGCTTTCTTT. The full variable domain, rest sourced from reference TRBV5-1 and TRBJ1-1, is KAGVTQTPRYLIKTRGQQVTLSCSPISGHRSVSWYQQTPGQGLQFLFEYFSETQRNKGNFPGRFSGRQFSNSRSEMNVSTLELGDSALYLCASSLVAGAPEAFFGQGTRLTVV.

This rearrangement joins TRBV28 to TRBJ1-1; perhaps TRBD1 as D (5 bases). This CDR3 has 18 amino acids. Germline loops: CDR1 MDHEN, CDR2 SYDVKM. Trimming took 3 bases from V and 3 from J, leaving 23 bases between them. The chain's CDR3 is CASSFLGAACQRDTEAFF. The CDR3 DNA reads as TGTGCCAGCAGTTTTTTAGGGGCCGCCTGTCAAAGGGACACTGAAGCTTTCTTT.